This T cell receptor (beta chain) is from a study of shared clonotypes between healthy human individuals (dated by TCRdb to the early 2020s). Broadly, across the study: The cohort included a few men and two women between 18 and 49 years of age. For each donor, three plates each were used for CD4 naive and CD4 memory, two plates were used for CD8 naive, and one plate was used for CD8 memory. To estimate repertoire size and how much clonotype sharing occurs between individuals, the study deeply sequenced the blood TCR repertoires of about five healthy adults. To increase sequencing depth and limit assay-specific biases, different laboratories used diverse techniques to prepare libraries and sequence TCR repertoires. Leukapheresis yielded between about 0.94 and 9 billion PBMCs per donor. The investigation overall reported the following: Around 5% of naive CD4, around 3.6% of naive CD8, 2% to 2.5% of memory CD4, and less than 0.45% of memory CD8 clonotypes were shared across four donors. Compared with non-shared clonotypes, the clonotypes found in all four sorted-subset donors had higher generation probabilities. Based on pairwise subsampling, the degree of clonotype sharing among donors was expected to be affected by sequencing depth. Naive subsets generally had larger estimated clonotype richness than memory subsets did. Sampling was restricted to blood, and TCR repertoires in tissues likely differ from the TCR repertoires found in blood. Incomplete sequencing was indicated by rarefaction of sorted-subset datasets, despite the large sequencing depth. The genetic and exposure-history diversity represented was limited by the small number of donors.

The V end loses 0 bases and the J end loses 6 bases, and a stretch of 6 bases separates them. The germline V gene gives CDR1 as MNHEY and CDR2 as SVGAGI. Reading from cysteine to phenylalanine, the CDR3 counts 13 amino acids. The retained sequence is limited to the CDR3, 39 bases, with the frame set at the first base. Turning to this clone: Its antigen is currently not known. No much larger clone is present one base from it, and per-base qualities are unavailable. This same CDR3 is encoded by further DNA sequences in the sample.

For the CD8 naive samples, CD45RO-negative cells were positively selected for CCR7, yielding a CD45RA+CCR7+ population from which TemRA cells were excluded. The donors were healthy, HIV-negative adults with no recently reported acute infections or vaccinations. Every donor was a Caucasian adult living in Nashville, Tennessee, USA. Blood was collected by leukapheresis, and PBMCs were isolated by Ficoll-Histopaque density gradient centrifugation and then cryopreserved in liquid nitrogen vapor phase. Analytical flow cytometry was used to check the purity and quantity of every magnetically sorted T cell population. Genomic DNA was isolated from each sorted fraction and quantified by UV absorbance on a Nanodrop 2000c. TCR CDR3 regions were amplified from genomic DNA by multiplex PCR using the deep immunoSEQ assay. Extracted genomic DNA from each cell subset was distributed evenly across all wells of several immunoSEQ 96-well plates, and each plate was treated as a replicate. For sorted subsets, each replicate PCR was loaded with around 200 ng genomic DNA, equivalent to 30,000 to 35,000 T cell genomes. The purified libraries were quantified using a Qubit 3.0 fluorometer, sized with a Bioanalyzer 2100, and then quantified again using the KAPA Library Quantification kit. Every immunoSEQ 96-well plate was sequenced on a separate single-read 150-cycle Illumina NextSeq 550 flow cell. The original pipeline was this. Because only junctional sequences without quality scores were contained in the immunoSEQ output, filtering matching that applied to full-length reads could not be performed. Sequences were annotated with PyIR, a Python wrapper for IgBLAST v1.9, and V/J genes and CDR3 were assigned using IMGT germline references. Reads with weak V/J assignments (E-value above 1e-6), missing CDR3, stop codons, out-of-frame junctions, or ambiguous translated residues were removed. V3J clonotypes were defined as sequences sharing an identical inferred V gene, J gene, and CDR3 amino acid sequence. To compute the percentage overlap between repertoires, the number of shared unique clonotypes was divided by the size of the smaller repertoire. RTK rarefaction, the Chao1 estimator, and Recon v2.1 estimates of unobserved clonotypes were used to assess repertoire richness. Generation probabilities were computed with OLGA for all TCRbeta clonotypes obtained by the gDNA method from several donors. This is the immuneACCESS table as TCRdb keeps it, with only in-frame sequences that have V and J called. A part of the clones is gone; compared with another copy, unresolved V genes explain less than half, and the rest is unexplained. The D gene and trimming were derived from the DNA, and the V and J assignments and clone size from that table. In all, the sample holds around 700,000 clones, and roughly nine tenths of those were seen once. 20% to 25% of the sample belongs to the ten largest clones.

The sample comprised naive CD8+ T cells sorted from blood. Reading the label with the study, this specimen's cell subset or site is: CD45RA+CCR7+. The origin of this receptor is a man younger than 40 in good health. The chain couples TRBV6-5 to TRBJ2-1, with TRBD1 tentatively as D gene (5 bases match). The bases are TGTGCCAGCAGTTACTCGGGGCTCAATGAGCAGTTCTTC. Its translation reads: CASSYSGLNEQFF.